This T cell receptor (beta chain) is from a study of cytomegalovirus exposure and HLA in healthy donors. General study points: The sole available immune exposure information was CMV serostatus. In a later analysis, common viral pathogens appeared linked to several of the most significant clusters.

Regarding this clone: Its target is not known.

This PCR relied on a set of 60 Vbeta primers and 13 Jbeta primers. Produced via immunoSEQ multiplex PCR; TCRdb's table is partial and in-frame only. The sample carries about 130,000 clones, 8% to 9.5% recorded once. Per the germline V gene, CDR1 is MNHEY and CDR2 is SMNVEV (reference sequence). V dropped 6 bases and J dropped 0; count of bases not matched to a gene: 6. The CDR3 is 15 residues long. The clonotype originates from a man aged 35 to 55 in good health and CMV-seronegative. V usage is TRBV27 and J usage is TRBJ2-3; 7 bases fit TRBD2. The specimen sequenced was PBMCs. This CDR3 reads CASRSGASSTDTQYF. DNA for the CDR3: TGTGCCAGCAGAAGCGGGGCCTCTAGCACAGATACGCAGTATTTT.